Following are 28 T cell receptor beta chains from one sample sequenced in a study of blood T cells in healthy people across ages. A J-beta primer mix and a sample-barcoded 5' primer were used in a second PCR of about 7 to 12 cycles. TCRdb called the 5' RACE reads again in MiXCR, with one record for every CDR3 protein. The sample consists of fewer than 2,000,000 distinct CDR3 sequences, approximately 40% of them appearing once. The sample was blood. These receptors originate from a human donor in good health.

This clonotype was picked up a small number of times. The chain uses TRBV6-5 and TRBJ1-2, with TRBD1 as a possible D gene (6 bases). The CDR3 loop spans 13 amino acids. Trimming pared 10 bases from V and 4 bases from J, leaving 16 bases between. In germline, CDR1 is MNHEY, CDR2 SVGAGI. DNA for the CDR3: TGTGCCACCAAACGACAGGAGGGCTATGGCTACACCTTC. It is translated as CATKRQEGYGYTF.

A single count supports this clonotype. The chain has TRBV29-1 and TRBJ2-1; 7 nucleotides line up with TRBD2. V lost 2 bases and J lost 0; bases outside the gene matches: 7. Germline V gives CDR1 SQVTM, CDR2 ANQGSEA. This CDR3 is built from 16 residues. CDR3 DNA sequence: TGCAGCGTTGAAAGAGCGGGACGGAGCTCCTACAATGAGCAGTTCTTC. As protein: CSVERAGRSSYNEQFF.

This clonotype was recorded a few times. The CDR3 sequence: CSAGDPAGGAPNEQFF. CDR3 in DNA: TGCAGTGCTGGCGACCCAGCAGGTGGGGCCCCCAATGAGCAGTTCTTC. The chain links TRBV20-1 to TRBJ2-1; the D gene is possibly TRBD1 (5 bases). The CDR3 has 16 amino acids. Germline CDR1 is DFQATT and CDR2 is SNEGSKA (reference sequence). V was clipped by 5 bases and J by 6 bases, with 23 bases between them.

The chain carries TRBV6-2 or TRBV6-3 and TRBJ2-3; D remains ambiguous. V was shortened by 10 bases and J by 0 bases, with 11 bases between the two germline ends. The V gene's germline CDR1 is MNHEY and CDR2 SVGEGT. The CDR3 length is 13 residues. CDR3 in amino acids: CATDSASTDTQYF. The CDR3 DNA reads TGTGCCACCGACTCTGCTAGCACAGATACGCAGTATTTT.

This clonotype has a handful of counts. The rearrangement links TRBV5-1 to TRBJ2-1, with TRBD2 identical over 7 bases. The CDR3 has 16 residues. The ends lost 0 bases at V and 0 bases at J; junction bases unmatched: 3. Germline CDR1 reads SGHRS; CDR2 reads YFSETQ. The DNA for the CDR3 is TGCGCCAGCAGCTTGGTGTCGGGGGGCTCCTACAATGAGCAGTTCTTC. Its protein is CASSLVSGGSYNEQFF.

The chain is built from TRBV6-6 and TRBJ2-1, with 8 positions matching TRBD2. The J segment lost 12 bases and the V segment lost 5 bases, leaving 6 bases of the junction unmatched. Germline V gives CDR1 MNHNY, CDR2 SVGAGI (reference sequence). CDR3 length: 12 residues. The CDR3 nucleotides read TGTGCCAGCAGTATACGGGGGGGAGGGCAGTTCTTC. Protein product: CASSIRGGGQFF.

This clonotype has only one observation. The V gene is TRBV5-6, the J gene TRBJ2-3; a possible D gene is TRBD2 (5 bases). The V and J ends lost 9 bases and 4 bases respectively, with 18 bases between them. Per germline, CDR1 SGHDT and CDR2 YYEEEE. The CDR3 loop spans 14 amino acids. DNA for the CDR3: TGTGCCACACGAGGGCGGGCCGTCGCAGATACGCAGTATTTT. This gives the protein CATRGRAVADTQYF.

The chain combines TRBV5-8 with TRBJ2-3; D gene uncertain. Germline V CDR1 and CDR2: SGHTS, YDEGEE. The CDR3 has 16 amino acids. Trimming shortened V by 3 bases and J by 0 bases, and 14 bases separated the two germline ends. The CDR3 DNA reads TGTGCCAGCAGCTATGTATTCCGCGGAAGCACAGATACGCAGTATTTT. It yields the protein CASSYVFRGSTDTQYF.

This clonotype was observed a handful of times. The V and J genes are TRBV6-2 or TRBV6-3 and TRBJ2-3; maybe TRBD2 (5 bases). Trimming left V 0 bases short and J 11 bases short, with 15 bases between. This CDR3 comprises 14 residues. CDR1 is MNHEY, CDR2 SVGEGT, per germline. The CDR3 region has the DNA TGTGCCAGCAGTTACTCCCGAGCTGGGGAGAGGCAGTATTTT. Its translation is CASSYSRAGERQYF.

The J gene is TRBJ2-1, the V gene TRBV27; either TRBD1 or TRBD2 may fit D (5 bases each). V dropped 2 bases and J dropped 10 bases, with 21 bases sitting between them. Germline CDR1 and CDR2: MNHEY and SMNVEV (reference sequence). The CDR3 runs 16 residues. CDR3 sequence: CASSLGASGRSGEQFF. The CDR3 bases are TGTGCCAGCAGTTTAGGGGCAAGCGGCAGGTCGGGGGAGCAGTTCTTC.

The chain employs TRBV6-4 and TRBJ2-5; TRBD1 might be the D (6 bases). Trimming cost V 7 bases and J 4 bases, with 25 bases left between them. This CDR3 has 17 amino acids. The germline gives CDR1 MRHNA, CDR2 SNTAGT. The CDR3: CASTTPQGCRVGETQYF. The CDR3 DNA sequence: TGTGCCAGCACTACCCCCCAGGGGTGCAGGGTTGGAGAGACCCAGTACTTC.

V and J are TRBV20-1 and TRBJ2-7; either TRBD1 or TRBD2 may supply D (5 bases each). The V end was cut by 1 base, the J end by 4 bases, with 14 bases between. This CDR3 is 14 amino acids long. Per germline, CDR1 DFQATT and CDR2 SNEGSKA (reference sequence). For the CDR3, the DNA is TGCAGTGCTAGAGGACAGAACGGGGATTACGAGCAGTACTTC. It is translated as CSARGQNGDYEQYF.

This clonotype was counted a few times. The rearrangement links TRBV7-3 to TRBJ2-3, with D perhaps TRBD2 (6 bases). Trimming cost V 4 bases and J 0 bases, with 14 bases left between them. The CDR3 totals 16 residues. Germline assignment: CDR1 SGHTA and CDR2 FQGTGA. The CDR3 loop is CASSSSPGLSTDTQYF. The CDR3 nucleotides are TGTGCCAGCAGCTCCTCACCGGGACTTAGCACAGATACGCAGTATTTT.

This chain uses TRBV20-1 with TRBJ2-7; 10 bases line up with TRBD1. Trimming took 3 bases from V and 5 from J; bases not matched to a gene: 10. The CDR3 has 15 residues. The germline V gene encodes CDR1 DFQATT and CDR2 SNEGSKA (reference sequence). This CDR3 is CSASFPKDRGDEQYF. Written as DNA, the CDR3 is TGCAGTGCTAGCTTCCCCAAGGACAGGGGGGACGAGCAGTACTTC.

In its sample, this clonotype was seen once. The genes are TRBV7-2 and TRBJ2-3, with TRBD1 matching over 9 bases. V gave up 7 bases and J gave up 0 bases; unmatched junction bases: 14. Germline V gene data show CDR1 as SGHTA and CDR2 as FQGNSA. The CDR3 consists of 18 residues. The CDR3 DNA follows: TGTGCCAGCACCCGGGGGACAGGGTGGGACTTTAGCACAGATACGCAGTATTTT. Amino acid sequence: CASTRGTGWDFSTDTQYF.

This rearrangement joins TRBV13 to TRBJ2-5; 11 bases match TRBD1. CDR1 and CDR2 from the germline V gene are PRHDT and FYEKMQ (reference sequence). V lost 4 bases, J lost 4 bases, and 5 bases stayed unmatched. The CDR3 runs 15 residues. The CDR3 here is CASSYRTGGIETQYF. DNA of the CDR3: TGTGCCAGCAGCTACAGGACAGGGGGCATAGAGACCCAGTACTTC.

The chain employs TRBV5-4 and TRBJ1-2; D is unresolved. V lost 1 base, J lost 8 bases, and 9 bases lay in between. This CDR3 is 12 amino acids long. Germline CDR1 and CDR2: SGHNT and YYREEE (reference sequence). CDR3 nucleotides: TGTGCCAGCAGCTTGAATGGAGGCGGCTACACCTTC. Translating it yields CASSLNGGGYTF.

The J gene is TRBJ2-1, the V gene TRBV6-2 or TRBV6-3; a weak D match, TRBD2 (6 bases). The CDR3 totals 14 residues. Trimming took 5 bases from V and 2 from J, leaving 10 bases between them. Germline V gene data show CDR1 as MNHEY and CDR2 as SVGEGT. The CDR3 DNA is TGTGCCAGCAGTGGGGACTGGGCCTACAATGAGCAGTTCTTC. Encoded protein: CASSGDWAYNEQFF.

The chain joins TRBV9 to TRBJ2-3; 8 bases fit TRBD2. After removal of 4 bases from V and 2 bases from J, the junction contained 12 bases not matched to a gene. Germline lookup yields CDR1 SGDLS and CDR2 YYNGEE. The CDR3 length is 17 residues. DNA of the CDR3: TGTGCCAGCAGCACTCGGACTAGCACATACCTCACAGATACGCAGTATTTT. It is translated as CASSTRTSTYLTDTQYF.

The chain is built from TRBV11-1 and TRBJ2-1, with D possibly being TRBD1 (6 bases). Deletions cut 4 bases from V and 7 bases from J, with 17 bases between. CDR1 and CDR2 from the germline V gene are SGHAT and FQDESV (reference sequence). The CDR3 covers 15 residues. CDR3 nucleotides: TGTGCCAGCAGCTCGGCCGGGACACGAGGTAATGAGCAGTTCTTC. Residues: CASSSAGTRGNEQFF.

Turning to this clonotype: The junction does not match germline at one end; this may be a read error. The chain employs TRBV3-1 and TRBJ2-3; the D gene is possibly TRBD2 (7 bases). Germline CDR1 reads LGHDT; CDR2 reads YNNKEL (reference sequence). This CDR3 spans 16 amino acids. CDR3 loop: CANSQEGEGHTDTQYF. The CDR3 DNA reads as TGTGCCAACAGCCAAGAGGGGGAGGGGCACACAGATACGCAGTATTTT.

This clonotype was detected only a few times. V is TRBV10-3 and J is TRBJ2-6; 9 bases line up with TRBD1. Trimming removed 10 bases from V and 9 bases from J; junction bases left unmatched: 4. This CDR3 is 12 amino acids long. Germline assignment: CDR1 ENHRY and CDR2 SYGVKD. CDR3 sequence (DNA): TGTGCCACCGGACAGGGGTACAACGTCCTGACTTTC. Translation: CATGQGYNVLTF.

This clonotype was found a few times. The V and J genes are TRBV5-1 and TRBJ2-7, with 9 bases matching TRBD1. Per the germline V gene, CDR1 is SGHRS and CDR2 is YFSETQ. J lost 0 bases, V lost 4 bases, and 5 bases had no gene match. CDR3 length equals 15 residues. CDR3 region: CASSNRDRASYEQYF. The CDR3 DNA reads as TGCGCCAGCAGCAACCGGGACAGGGCCTCCTACGAGCAGTACTTC.

This clonotype occurred once. The chain joins TRBV29-1 to TRBJ1-2; TRBD1 might be the D (5 bases). V was pared by 7 bases and J by 7 bases, with 16 bases between. This CDR3 has 12 amino acids. Germline loops: CDR1 SQVTM, CDR2 ANQGSEA. In DNA, the CDR3 is TGCAGCGCTCAGGGAAATGGGGGTGGCTACACCTTC. This gives the protein CSAQGNGGGYTF.

This chain links TRBV6-5 with TRBJ2-5; the match to TRBD1 covers 7 bases. Per the germline V gene, CDR1 is MNHEY and CDR2 is SVGAGI. V gave up 5 bases and J gave up 11 bases; unmatched junction bases: 8. There are 12 residues in the CDR3. In nucleotides, the CDR3 is TGTGCCAGCAGTGCGACAGGGTCGGGGCAGTACTTC. It translates to CASSATGSGQYF.

The chain combines TRBV5-1 with TRBJ2-7, with D maybe TRBD1 (6 bases). The CDR3 spans 15 residues. Germline V gives CDR1 SGHRS, CDR2 YFSETQ. The V end was cut by 4 bases, the J end by 0 bases, with 14 bases between. The CDR3 here is CASSIPGHSSYEQYF. In nucleotides, the CDR3 is TGCGCCAGCAGCATCCCGGGACATAGCTCCTACGAGCAGTACTTC.

This chain links TRBV12-3 or TRBV12-4 with TRBJ1-6; D is possibly TRBD1 (6 bases). V was shortened by 5 bases and J by 7 bases, with 15 bases between the two germline ends. The CDR3 loop spans 15 amino acids. CDR3 sequence (DNA): TGTGCCAGCAGTGTCCAAGGGGGATGGAATTCACCCCTCCACTTT. This codes for CASSVQGGWNSPLHF.

The chain is built from TRBV7-3 and TRBJ2-5; no definite D call. CDR1 and CDR2 from the germline V gene are SGHTA and FQGTGA. CDR3 length equals 13 residues. Between the trimmed V and J ends, which lost 5 bases and 4 bases, there was a span of 11 bases. This CDR3 reads CASSRDPRETQYF. DNA of the CDR3: TGTGCCAGCAGCCGCGACCCCAGAGAGACCCAGTACTTC.